The 2 T cell receptor beta chains presented below share a single source sample, sequenced in a study of T cell repertoires in cytomegalovirus infection (dated by TCRdb to the late 2010s). Sequencing took place on an Illumina HiSeq 1500. Using fastp at Q25 and MiXCR, TCRdb reprocessed the public reads and kept productive beta chains. Identical CDR3 proteins give one entry, which carries the most common genes and DNA. For this sample there are about 180,000 distinct CDR3 sequences; approximately 15% appear just once. Of the sample, 20% to 30% is held by the ten largest clones. The sample consisted of PBMCs. The receptors stem from a human donor in good health (CMV status not recorded). Some clones in this sample may be carry-over from other donors' samples.

This sequence joins TRBV28 and TRBJ2-1; 10 bases are a match to TRBD2. The trim removed 6 bases at V and 6 bases at J, leaving 8 bases unmatched. The germline V gene has CDR1 MDHEN and CDR2 SYDVKM. CDR3 length equals 15 residues. The CDR3 loop is CASSSPLAGANEQFF. For the CDR3, the DNA is TGTGCCAGCAGCTCCCCGCTAGCGGGAGCCAATGAGCAGTTCTTC.

This chain joins TRBV7-9 and TRBJ2-1, with 8 bases lining up with TRBD1. J lost 6 bases, V lost 1 base, and 5 bases had no gene match. There are 15 residues in the CDR3. Germline V lookup: CDR1 SEHNR, CDR2 FQNEAQ (reference sequence). The CDR3, as DNA: TGTGCCAGCAGCTTAGAGAAAACAGGGGGCAATGAGCAGTTCTTC. Its protein is CASSLEKTGGNEQFF. The whole variable domain, filled in from reference TRBV7-9 and TRBJ2-1, reads DTGVSQNPRHKITKRGQNVTFRCDPISEHNRLYWYRQTLGQGPEFLTYFQNEAQLEKSRLLSDRFSAERPKGSFSTLEIQRTEQGDSAMYLCASSLEKTGGNEQFFGPGTRLTVL.